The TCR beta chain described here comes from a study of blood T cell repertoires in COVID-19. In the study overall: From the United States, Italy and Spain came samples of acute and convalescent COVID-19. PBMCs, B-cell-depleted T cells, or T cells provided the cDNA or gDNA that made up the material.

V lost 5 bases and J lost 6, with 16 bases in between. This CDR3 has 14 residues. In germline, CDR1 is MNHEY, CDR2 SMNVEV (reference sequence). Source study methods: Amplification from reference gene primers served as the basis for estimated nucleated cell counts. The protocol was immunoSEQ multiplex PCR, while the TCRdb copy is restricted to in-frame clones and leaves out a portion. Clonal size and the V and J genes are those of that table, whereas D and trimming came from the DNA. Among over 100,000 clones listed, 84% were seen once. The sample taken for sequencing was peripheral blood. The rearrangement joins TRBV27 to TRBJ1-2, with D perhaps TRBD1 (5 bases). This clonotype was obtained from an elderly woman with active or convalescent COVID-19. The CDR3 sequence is CASSSGGSRNGYTF. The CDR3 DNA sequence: TGTGCCAGCAGTAGCGGGGGGTCCCGGAATGGCTACACCTTC.